The entry below gives a single TCR beta chain sequence along with its context. Its target is unknown. This entry is derived from a study of early T cells in non-severe SARS-CoV-2 infection. Study overall: The input, bulk RNA from unsorted whole blood, was sequenced, and chains were unpaired. Overall study results and limits: Comparison of clonotypes with VDJdb favored anti-spike CD8 responses while missing private and CD4 specificities.

Germline CDR1 and CDR2: SGHTA and FQGNSA. The CDR3 is made up of 14 amino acids. The germline V and J ends were trimmed by 6 bases and 4 bases, with 13 bases remaining between them. Individual cDNA molecules received unique molecular identifiers during library preparation. From the 5' RACE reads, TCRdb called clonotypes with MiXCR, one entry per CDR3 protein. Found here are 40,000 or so distinct CDR3 sequences, more than 9% of them singletons; the top ten hold around a fifth. The sample consisted of whole blood. The sequence was collected from an adult who was a healthcare worker with PCR-confirmed SARS-CoV-2 infection or an uninfected control (not recorded which). V gene TRBV7-2 combines with J gene TRBJ1-5, with unresolved D. The CDR3 loop reads CASRGESRNQPQHF. CDR3 nucleotides: TGTGCCAGCAGGGGTGAGTCGCGAAATCAGCCCCAGCATTTT.